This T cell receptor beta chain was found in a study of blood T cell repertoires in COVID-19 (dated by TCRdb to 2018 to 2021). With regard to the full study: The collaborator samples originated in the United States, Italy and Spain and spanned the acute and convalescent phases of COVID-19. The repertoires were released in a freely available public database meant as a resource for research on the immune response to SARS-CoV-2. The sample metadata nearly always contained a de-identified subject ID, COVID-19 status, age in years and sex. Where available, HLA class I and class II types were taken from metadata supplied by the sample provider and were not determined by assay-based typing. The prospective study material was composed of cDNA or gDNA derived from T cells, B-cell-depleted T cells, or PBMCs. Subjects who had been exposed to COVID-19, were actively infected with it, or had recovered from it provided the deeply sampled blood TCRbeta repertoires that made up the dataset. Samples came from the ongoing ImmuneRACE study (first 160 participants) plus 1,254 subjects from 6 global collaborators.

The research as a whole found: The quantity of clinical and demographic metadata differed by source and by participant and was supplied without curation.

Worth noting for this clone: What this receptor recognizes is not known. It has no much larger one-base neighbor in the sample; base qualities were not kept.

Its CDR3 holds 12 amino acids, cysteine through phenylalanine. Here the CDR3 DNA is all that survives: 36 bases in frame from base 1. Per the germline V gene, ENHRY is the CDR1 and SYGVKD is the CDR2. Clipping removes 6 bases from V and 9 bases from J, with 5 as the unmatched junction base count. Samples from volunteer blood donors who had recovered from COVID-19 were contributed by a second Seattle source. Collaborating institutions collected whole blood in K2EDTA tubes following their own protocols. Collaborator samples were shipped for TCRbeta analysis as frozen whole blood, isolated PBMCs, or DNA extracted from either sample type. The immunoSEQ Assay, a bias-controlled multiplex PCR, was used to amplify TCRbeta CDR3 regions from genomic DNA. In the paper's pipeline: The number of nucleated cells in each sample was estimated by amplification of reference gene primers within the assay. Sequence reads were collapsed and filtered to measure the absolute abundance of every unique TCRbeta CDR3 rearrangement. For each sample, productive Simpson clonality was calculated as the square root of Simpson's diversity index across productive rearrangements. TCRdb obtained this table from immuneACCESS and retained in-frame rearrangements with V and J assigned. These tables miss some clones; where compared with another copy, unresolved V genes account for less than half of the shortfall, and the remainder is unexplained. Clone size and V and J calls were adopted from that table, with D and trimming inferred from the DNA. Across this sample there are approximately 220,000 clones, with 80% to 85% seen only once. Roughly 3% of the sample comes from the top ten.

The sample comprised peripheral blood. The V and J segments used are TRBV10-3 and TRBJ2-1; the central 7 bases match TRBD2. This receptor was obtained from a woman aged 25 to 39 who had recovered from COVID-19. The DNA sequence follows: TGTGCCATCAGGGTTGAGCGGGGTGAGCAGTTCTTC. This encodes CAIRVERGEQFF.